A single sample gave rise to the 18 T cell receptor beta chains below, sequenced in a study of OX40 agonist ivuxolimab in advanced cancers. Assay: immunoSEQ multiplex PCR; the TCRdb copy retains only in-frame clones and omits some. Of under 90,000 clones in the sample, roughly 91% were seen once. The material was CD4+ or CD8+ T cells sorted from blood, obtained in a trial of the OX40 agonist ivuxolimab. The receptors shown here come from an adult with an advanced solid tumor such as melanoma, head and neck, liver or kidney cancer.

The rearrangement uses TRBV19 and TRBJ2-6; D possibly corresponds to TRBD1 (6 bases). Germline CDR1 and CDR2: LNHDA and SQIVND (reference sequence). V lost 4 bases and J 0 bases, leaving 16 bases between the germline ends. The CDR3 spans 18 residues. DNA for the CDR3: TGTGCCAGTAGTACGGGGACATTCCGACGCTCTGGGGCCAACGTCCTGACTTTC. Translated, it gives CASSTGTFRRSGANVLTF. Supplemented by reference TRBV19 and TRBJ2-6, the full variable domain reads DGGITQSPKYLFRKEGQNVTLSCEQNLNHDAMYWYRQDPGQGLRLIYYSQIVNDFQKGDIAEGYSVSREKKESFPLTVTSAQKNPTAFYLCASSTGTFRRSGANVLTFGAGSRLTVL.

The CDR3 nucleotides read TGTGCCAGTAGTAACGTCGTCGGGGTCACGGGCGAAAAACTGTTTTTT. Translated, it gives CASSNVVGVTGEKLFF. This chain joins TRBV19 and TRBJ1-4; D unresolved. Germline V gene sequence: CDR1 LNHDA, CDR2 SQIVND (reference sequence). With 4 bases removed from V and 8 bases from J, the gap between germline ends came to 20 bases. The CDR3 runs to 16 residues.

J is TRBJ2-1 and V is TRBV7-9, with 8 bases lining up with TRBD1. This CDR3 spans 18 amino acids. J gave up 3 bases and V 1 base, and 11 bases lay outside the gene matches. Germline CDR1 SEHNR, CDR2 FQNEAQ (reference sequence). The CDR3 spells CASSLVGSGGFHYNEQFF. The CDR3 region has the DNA TGTGCCAGCAGCTTAGTAGGGTCAGGGGGCTTCCACTACAATGAGCAGTTCTTC.

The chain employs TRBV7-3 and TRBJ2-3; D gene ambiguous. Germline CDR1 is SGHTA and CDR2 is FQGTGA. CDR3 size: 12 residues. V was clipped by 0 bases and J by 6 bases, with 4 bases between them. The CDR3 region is CASSLTFDTQYF. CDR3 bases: TGTGCCAGCAGCTTAACATTCGATACGCAGTATTTT.

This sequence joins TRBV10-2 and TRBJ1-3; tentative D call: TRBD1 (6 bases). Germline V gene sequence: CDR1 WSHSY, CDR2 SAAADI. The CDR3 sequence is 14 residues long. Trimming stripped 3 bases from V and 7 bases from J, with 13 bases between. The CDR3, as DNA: TGCGCCAGCAGTGAAGGGGGGGCAGGGAACACCATATATTTT. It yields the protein CASSEGGAGNTIYF.

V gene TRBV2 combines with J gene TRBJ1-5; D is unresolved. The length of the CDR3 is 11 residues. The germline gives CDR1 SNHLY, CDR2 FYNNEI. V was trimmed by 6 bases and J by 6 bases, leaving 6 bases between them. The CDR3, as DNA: TGTGCCAGCAGATACGGTCAGCCCCAGCATTTT. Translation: CASRYGQPQHF. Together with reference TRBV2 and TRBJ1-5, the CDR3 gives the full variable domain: EPEVTQTPSHQVTQMGQEVILRCVPISNHLYFYWYRQILGQKVEFLVSFYNNEISEKSEIFDDQFSVERPDGSNFTLKIRSTKLEDSAMYFCASRYGQPQHFGDGTRLSIL.

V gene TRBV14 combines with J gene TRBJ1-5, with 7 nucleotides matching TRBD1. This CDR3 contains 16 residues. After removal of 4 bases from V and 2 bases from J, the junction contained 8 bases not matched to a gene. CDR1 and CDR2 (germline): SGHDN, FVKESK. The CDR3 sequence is CASSPGGTVGNQPQHF. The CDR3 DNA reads TGTGCCAGCAGCCCGGGGGGGACAGTTGGCAATCAGCCCCAGCATTTT.

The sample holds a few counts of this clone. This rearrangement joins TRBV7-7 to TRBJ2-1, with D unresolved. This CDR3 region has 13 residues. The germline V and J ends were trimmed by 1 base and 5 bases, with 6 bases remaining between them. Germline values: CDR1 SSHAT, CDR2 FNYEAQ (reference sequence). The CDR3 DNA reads TGTGCCAGCAGCTTAGGCACCGACAATGAGCAGTTCTTC. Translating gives CASSLGTDNEQFF. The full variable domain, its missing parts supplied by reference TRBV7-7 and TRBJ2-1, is GAGVSQSPRYKVTKRGQDVTLRCDPISSHATLYWYQQALGQGPEFLTYFNYEAQPDKSGLPSDRFSAERPEGSISTLTIQRTEQRDSAMYRCASSLGTDNEQFFGPGTRLTVL.

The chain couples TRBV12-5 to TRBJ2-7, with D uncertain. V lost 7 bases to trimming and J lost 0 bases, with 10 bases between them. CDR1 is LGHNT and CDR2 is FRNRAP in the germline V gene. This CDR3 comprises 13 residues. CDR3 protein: CASAPSPSYEQYF. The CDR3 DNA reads TGTGCTAGTGCTCCCTCCCCCTCCTACGAGCAGTACTTC.

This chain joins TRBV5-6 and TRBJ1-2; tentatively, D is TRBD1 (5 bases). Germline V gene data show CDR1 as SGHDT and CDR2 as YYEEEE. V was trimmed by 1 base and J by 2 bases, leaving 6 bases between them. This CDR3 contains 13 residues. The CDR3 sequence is CASSLWGNYGYTF. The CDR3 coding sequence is TGTGCCAGCAGCTTGTGGGGGAACTATGGCTACACCTTC. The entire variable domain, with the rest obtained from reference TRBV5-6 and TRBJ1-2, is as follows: DAGVTQSPTHLIKTRGQQVTLRCSPKSGHDTVSWYQQALGQGPQFIFQYYEEEERQRGNFPDRFSGHQFPNYSSELNVNALLLGDSALYLCASSLWGNYGYTFGSGTRLTVV.

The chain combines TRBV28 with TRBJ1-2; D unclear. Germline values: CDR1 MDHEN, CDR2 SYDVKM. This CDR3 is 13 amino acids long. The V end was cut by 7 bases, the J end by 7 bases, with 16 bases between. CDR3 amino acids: CASTLGIRGGYTF. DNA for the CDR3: TGTGCCAGCACCCTAGGGATTCGCGGTGGCTACACCTTC.

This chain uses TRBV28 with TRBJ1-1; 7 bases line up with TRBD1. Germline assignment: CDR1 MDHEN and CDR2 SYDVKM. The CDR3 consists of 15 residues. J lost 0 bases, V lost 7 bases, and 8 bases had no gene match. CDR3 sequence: CASKVFRGMNTEAFF. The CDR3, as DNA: TGTGCCAGCAAAGTCTTCAGGGGGATGAACACTGAAGCTTTCTTT.

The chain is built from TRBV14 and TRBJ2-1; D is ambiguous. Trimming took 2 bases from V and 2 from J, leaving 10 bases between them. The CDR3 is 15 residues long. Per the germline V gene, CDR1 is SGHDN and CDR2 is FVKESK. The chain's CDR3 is CASSQIGQPYNEQFF. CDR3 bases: TGTGCCAGCAGCCAAATCGGGCAACCCTACAATGAGCAGTTCTTC.

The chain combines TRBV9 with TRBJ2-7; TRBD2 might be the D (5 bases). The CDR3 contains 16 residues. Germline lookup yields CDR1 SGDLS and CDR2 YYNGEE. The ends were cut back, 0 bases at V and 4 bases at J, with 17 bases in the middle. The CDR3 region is CASSVGVTRTRYEQYF. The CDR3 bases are TGTGCCAGCAGCGTAGGGGTCACTAGGACGAGATACGAGCAGTACTTC.

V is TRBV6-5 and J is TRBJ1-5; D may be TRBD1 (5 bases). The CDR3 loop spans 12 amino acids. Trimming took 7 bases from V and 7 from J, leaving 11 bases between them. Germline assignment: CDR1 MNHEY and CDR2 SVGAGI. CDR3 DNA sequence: TGTGCCAGCACCCCGGGGGGACAGCCCCAGCATTTT. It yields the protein CASTPGGQPQHF.

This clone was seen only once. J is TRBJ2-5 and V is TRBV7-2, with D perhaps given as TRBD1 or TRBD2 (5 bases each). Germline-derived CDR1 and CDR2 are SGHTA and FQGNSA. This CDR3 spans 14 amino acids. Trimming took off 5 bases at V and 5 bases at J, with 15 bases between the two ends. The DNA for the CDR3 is TGTGCCAGCAGCACCGGGACGGGCGGTGAGACCCAGTACTTC. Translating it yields CASSTGTGGETQYF.

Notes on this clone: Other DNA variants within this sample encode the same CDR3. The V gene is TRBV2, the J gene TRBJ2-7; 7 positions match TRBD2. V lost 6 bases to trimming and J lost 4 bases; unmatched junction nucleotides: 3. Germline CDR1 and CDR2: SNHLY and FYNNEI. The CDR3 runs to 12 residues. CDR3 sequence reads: CASRTGLYEQYF. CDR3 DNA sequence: TGTGCCAGCAGGACGGGACTATACGAGCAGTACTTC.

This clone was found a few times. As DNA, the CDR3 is TGTGCCAGCAGCCCCAGACAGGGAGACGGGGAGACCCAGTACTTC. Translated: CASSPRQGDGETQYF. V usage is TRBV7-8 and J usage is TRBJ2-5, with TRBD1 matching over 7 bases. With 5 bases clipped from V and 5 bases from J, the junction kept 11 bases outside the gene matches. Germline CDR1 and CDR2: SGHVS and FQNEAQ. The CDR3 is made up of 15 amino acids.